Below are 27 T cell receptor beta chains sequenced from a single sample in a study of blood T cell repertoires in COVID-19. Some clones are missing from TCRdb's copy, which holds only in-frame ones; the method was immunoSEQ multiplex PCR. The sample has about 140,000 clones, around nine tenths seen once. Sequenced sample: peripheral blood. These receptors all stem from a human donor in a cohort sampled during active COVID-19.

V is TRBV2 and J is TRBJ1-3; TRBD1 matches 7 bases. The germline V gene has CDR1 SNHLY and CDR2 FYNNEI. This CDR3 is 15 amino acids long. Germline trimming cut 5 bases from V and 4 bases from J; bases unmatched to any gene: 8. The chain's CDR3 is CASSTDRLGGNTIYF. The CDR3 nucleotides are TGTGCCAGCAGTACGGACAGGCTGGGGGGAAACACCATATATTTT.

The chain has TRBV5-1 and TRBJ2-7; 9 bases fit TRBD1. This CDR3 has 17 amino acids. The V and J ends lost 4 bases and 3 bases, in that order; junction bases with no gene match: 14. Germline loops: CDR1 SGHRS, CDR2 YFSETQ. This chain's CDR3 is CASSKGLGQGQGYEQYF. DNA for the CDR3: TGCGCCAGCAGCAAGGGGTTGGGGCAGGGACAGGGCTACGAGCAGTACTTC. Full variable domain (remainder filled in from reference TRBV5-1 and TRBJ2-7): KAGVTQTPRYLIKTRGQQVTLSCSPISGHRSVSWYQQTPGQGLQFLFEYFSETQRNKGNFPGRFSGRQFSNSRSEMNVSTLELGDSALYLCASSKGLGQGQGYEQYFGPGTRLTVT.

The V gene is TRBV13, the J gene TRBJ2-7; 12 bases are shared with TRBD2. V lost 2 bases to trimming and J lost 3 bases; unmatched junction nucleotides: 14. CDR3 length: 19 residues. Looked up from germline, CDR1 is PRHDT and CDR2 is FYEKMQ (reference sequence). CDR3 in amino acids: CASSLRWTSLAGGIYEQYF. The DNA of the CDR3 is TGTGCCAGCAGCTTACGCTGGACTAGTCTAGCGGGGGGGATCTACGAGCAGTACTTC. The entire variable domain, with the rest obtained from reference TRBV13 and TRBJ2-7, is as follows: AAGVIQSPRHLIKEKRETATLKCYPIPRHDTVYWYQQGPGQDPQFLISFYEKMQSDKGSIPDRFSAQQFSDYHSELNMSSLELGDSALYFCASSLRWTSLAGGIYEQYFGPGTRLTVT.

The chain uses TRBV10-2 and TRBJ2-1, with 9 bases identical to TRBD2. There are 14 residues in the CDR3. From germline, CDR1 is WSHSY and CDR2 SAAADI. V was pared by 6 bases and J by 7 bases, with 7 bases of the junction left unmatched. As DNA, the CDR3 is TGCGCCAGCAGGATAGCGGGAGTTGGTAATGAGCAGTTCTTC. Protein product: CASRIAGVGNEQFF.

V gene TRBV4-2 combines with J gene TRBJ1-3, with D possibly matching TRBD1 (5 bases). This CDR3 contains 16 residues. The germline V and J ends were trimmed by 0 bases and 1 base, with 10 bases remaining between them. Germline V gene sequence: CDR1 LGHNA, CDR2 YNFKEQ. The CDR3 DNA is TGTGCCAGCAGCCAAGAGCCCGGGGGGTCTGGAAACACCATATATTTT. Translation gives CASSQEPGGSGNTIYF.

V usage is TRBV12-5 and J usage is TRBJ2-1; D not certain. Trimming cost V 1 base and J 12 bases, with 7 bases left between them. Looked up from germline, CDR1 is LGHNT and CDR2 is FRNRAP. The CDR3 extends over 11 amino acids. CDR3 region: CASGLGLVQFF. For the CDR3, the DNA is TGTGCTAGTGGTTTGGGGCTTGTGCAGTTCTTC. The full variable domain, completed using reference TRBV12-5 and TRBJ2-1, is DARVTQTPRHKVTEMGQEVTMRCQPILGHNTVFWYRQTMMQGLELLAYFRNRAPLDDSGMPKDRFSAEMPDATLATLKIQPSEPRDSAVYFCASGLGLVQFFGPGTRLTVL.

This clone occurred a few times. The chain recombines TRBV15 with TRBJ1-1; 7 bases line up with TRBD1. CDR1 LNHNV and CDR2 YYDKDF come from the germline V gene (reference sequence). With V trimmed by 5 bases and J by 0 bases, 9 bases remained unmatched. This CDR3 region has 16 residues. DNA for the CDR3: TGTGCCACCAGCCGAAACAGGGGCGCCATGAACACTGAAGCTTTCTTT. Protein product: CATSRNRGAMNTEAFF.

The chain uses TRBV2 and TRBJ1-3; D ambiguous. The CDR3 extends over 15 amino acids. The germline V gene has CDR1 SNHLY and CDR2 FYNNEI. Trimming cost V 3 bases and J 1 base, with 10 bases left between them. The CDR3 protein is CASSDPGRSGNTIYF. DNA for the CDR3: TGTGCCAGCAGTGACCCGGGAAGGTCTGGAAACACCATATATTTT.

This clone has just a few counts. The chain employs TRBV28 and TRBJ1-5; D ambiguous. CDR3 size: 12 residues. Trimming removed 1 base from V and 7 bases from J, with 5 bases in between. In germline, CDR1 is MDHEN, CDR2 SYDVKM. DNA for the CDR3: TGTGCCAGCAGTTTATCGGGACAGCCCCAGCATTTT. Translating gives CASSLSGQPQHF. Supplemented by reference TRBV28 and TRBJ1-5, the full variable domain reads DVKVTQSSRYLVKRTGEKVFLECVQDMDHENMFWYRQDPGLGLRLIYFSYDVKMKEKGDIPEGYSVSREKKERFSLILESASTNQTSMYLCASSLSGQPQHFGDGTRLSIL.

This clone was seen only once. This chain connects TRBV29-1 to TRBJ2-1, with 7 positions matching TRBD1. Germline trimming cut 3 bases from V and 8 bases from J; bases unmatched to any gene: 10. The CDR3 covers 14 residues. Germline assignment: CDR1 SQVTM and CDR2 ANQGSEA. The CDR3 region is CSVDPTGNGYEQFF. CDR3 nucleotides: TGCAGCGTTGACCCGACAGGGAATGGATATGAGCAGTTCTTC.

In nucleotides, the CDR3 is TGTGCCAGCAGCTTAGGACGGGGTGGCTACACCTTC. It specifies CASSLGRGGYTF. The rearrangement links TRBV7-9 to TRBJ1-2; D ambiguous. Germline CDR1 reads SEHNR; CDR2 reads FQNEAQ (reference sequence). Deletions cut 1 base from V and 7 bases from J, with 7 bases between. The CDR3 totals 12 residues.

J is TRBJ2-3 and V is TRBV25-1; 12 nucleotides agree with TRBD2. Germline values: CDR1 MGHDK, CDR2 SYGVNS. Germline trimming cut 4 bases from V and 3 bases from J; bases unmatched to any gene: 2. The CDR3 is 15 amino acids. CDR3 coding DNA: TGTGCCAGCAGTGCGACTAGCGGGAGTACAGATACGCAGTATTTT. It specifies CASSATSGSTDTQYF.

The sample holds many counts of this clone. J is TRBJ1-6 and V is TRBV27; maybe TRBD1 (5 bases). The CDR3 has 13 amino acids. The germline V and J ends were trimmed by 7 bases and 9 bases, with 13 bases remaining between them. CDR1 and CDR2 (germline): MNHEY, SMNVEV (reference sequence). The chain's CDR3 is CASNPQDSSPLHF. CDR3 bases: TGTGCCAGCAATCCCCAAGACAGTTCACCCCTCCACTTT.

The genes are TRBV6-5 and TRBJ2-1; 9 nucleotides agree with TRBD2. The germline V gene has CDR1 MNHEY and CDR2 SVGAGI. The CDR3 runs to 16 residues. J was trimmed by 4 bases and V by 0 bases; bases with no gene match: 4. CDR3 loop: CASSYSMREGYNEQFF. In DNA form, the CDR3 reads TGTGCCAGCAGTTACTCGATGCGGGAGGGGTACAATGAGCAGTTCTTC.

The rearrangement uses TRBV20-1 and TRBJ2-7; 9 nucleotides match TRBD2. CDR1 DFQATT and CDR2 SNEGSKA come from the germline V gene (reference sequence). V trimming: 3 bases; J trimming: 9 bases; junction bases outside the gene matches: 6. The CDR3 is 12 amino acids. DNA for the CDR3: TGCAGTGCTAGTGACCAGCGGGGGGCGCAGTACTTC. Its translation: CSASDQRGAQYF.

The chain links TRBV18 to TRBJ2-3; D is perhaps TRBD1 (5 bases). CDR1 is KGHSH and CDR2 is LQKENI in the germline V gene. The V and J ends lost 6 bases and 5 bases respectively, with 15 bases between them. CDR3 length equals 14 residues. CDR3 region: CASSVNQGRDTQYF. CDR3 sequence (DNA): TGTGCCAGCTCGGTAAATCAGGGTCGAGATACGCAGTATTTT. Full variable domain (remainder filled in from reference TRBV18 and TRBJ2-3): NAGVMQNPRHLVRRRGQEARLRCSPMKGHSHVYWYRQLPEEGLKFMVYLQKENIIDESGMPKERFSAEFPKEGPSILRIQQVVRGDSAAYFCASSVNQGRDTQYFGPGTRLTVL.

Here the CDR3 DNA reads TGTGCCAGCAGTTACTACTCAAACAATGAGCAGTTCTTC. Amino acid sequence: CASSYYSNNEQFF. The J gene is TRBJ2-1, the V gene TRBV28; D is unclear. The V end was cut by 4 bases, the J end by 5 bases, with 9 bases between. The CDR3 runs to 13 residues. Germline CDR1 is MDHEN and CDR2 is SYDVKM.

The chain employs TRBV7-9 and TRBJ1-1; TRBD1 matches 7 bases. The CDR3 covers 14 residues. Unmatched junction bases numbered 8, after V lost 5 bases and J lost 5 bases. Germline loops: CDR1 SEHNR, CDR2 FQNEAQ (reference sequence). CDR3 nucleotide sequence: TGTGCCAGCAGCAGATCCGGGACAGCGACTGAAGCTTTCTTT. Amino acids: CASSRSGTATEAFF. Variable domain in full (rest from reference TRBV7-9 and TRBJ1-1): DTGVSQNPRHKITKRGQNVTFRCDPISEHNRLYWYRQTLGQGPEFLTYFQNEAQLEKSRLLSDRFSAERPKGSFSTLEIQRTEQGDSAMYLCASSRSGTATEAFFGQGTRLTVV.

The chain carries TRBV18 and TRBJ1-1, with a weak D call TRBD1 (6 bases). The germline V gene has CDR1 KGHSH and CDR2 LQKENI. Trimming cost V 6 bases and J 1 base, with 21 bases left between them. The CDR3 is 17 residues long. The DNA of the CDR3 is TGTGCCAGCTCCCCCCGCTCAGCTGGGACAAAGAACACTGAAGCTTTCTTT. This encodes CASSPRSAGTKNTEAFF.

For this clone: Within the sample, other DNA sequences also encode this same CDR3. The V and J genes are TRBV5-1 and TRBJ1-6, with a tentative D call TRBD1 (6 bases). Per the germline V gene, CDR1 is SGHRS and CDR2 is YFSETQ. V was shortened by 0 bases and J by 5 bases, with 9 bases between the two germline ends. The CDR3 is made up of 15 amino acids. The CDR3 region has the DNA TGCGCCAGCAGCTTGGAGCAGGGGAATAATTCACCCCTCCACTTT. This sequence encodes CASSLEQGNNSPLHF.

V gene TRBV2 combines with J gene TRBJ2-3, with D tentatively TRBD2 (6 bases). V lost 0 bases and J 2 bases, leaving 9 bases between the germline ends. This CDR3 has 15 amino acids. The germline gives CDR1 SNHLY, CDR2 FYNNEI. The CDR3 is CASSEAAGYTDTQYF. The DNA for the CDR3 is TGTGCCAGCAGTGAAGCGGCGGGATACACAGATACGCAGTATTTT.

This clone was found a few times. The genes are TRBV30 and TRBJ2-2, with D perhaps TRBD2 (5 bases). CDR3 size: 13 residues. Germline values: CDR1 GTSNPN, CDR2 SVGIG (reference sequence). The V gene lost 5 bases and the J gene lost 3 bases, with 10 bases spanning the gap. The CDR3 region has the DNA TGTGCCTGGGACCGGAGGTACACCGGGGAGCTGTTTTTT. Protein sequence: CAWDRRYTGELFF.

V and J are TRBV5-6 and TRBJ2-7; 10 bases line up with TRBD1. This CDR3 comprises 16 residues. The V gene end was trimmed by 4 bases and the J gene end by 3 bases; junction bases not matched to a gene: 10. Germline V gene lookup returns CDR1 SGHDT and CDR2 YYEEEE. CDR3 in amino acids: CASSPPHRDRGYEQYF. CDR3 bases: TGTGCCAGCAGCCCGCCTCACCGGGACAGGGGCTACGAGCAGTACTTC.

This chain uses TRBV10-3 with TRBJ1-5; D call uncertain. Germline values: CDR1 ENHRY, CDR2 SYGVKD. CDR3 size: 15 residues. Deletions cut 0 bases from V and 6 bases from J, with 12 bases between. The CDR3 DNA sequence: TGTGCCATCAGTGAGTCGGGCGACGGCTTTCAGCCCCAGCATTTT. Its translation is CAISESGDGFQPQHF.

The chain is built from TRBV7-9 and TRBJ2-5; possible D gene TRBD1, 5 bases. Between the trimmed V and J ends, which lost 1 base and 5 bases, there was a span of 11 bases. This CDR3 spans 14 amino acids. The germline gives CDR1 SEHNR, CDR2 FQNEAQ (reference sequence). The CDR3 DNA follows: TGTGCCAGCAGCTTAGAAAGGGGCCGGGAGACCCAGTACTTC. It yields the protein CASSLERGRETQYF. The variable domain in full, with the rest retrieved from reference TRBV7-9 and TRBJ2-5, is DTGVSQNPRHKITKRGQNVTFRCDPISEHNRLYWYRQTLGQGPEFLTYFQNEAQLEKSRLLSDRFSAERPKGSFSTLEIQRTEQGDSAMYLCASSLERGRETQYFGPGTRLLVL.

The chain employs TRBV6-2 or TRBV6-3 and TRBJ2-5; tentative D call: TRBD2 (6 bases). This CDR3 has 17 amino acids. Per germline, CDR1 MNHEY and CDR2 SVGEGT. Trimming took 4 bases from V and 4 from J, leaving 22 bases between them. The CDR3 protein is CASSWGLGRGPPETQYF. DNA for the CDR3: TGTGCCAGCAGTTGGGGCCTGGGGCGGGGACCCCCAGAGACCCAGTACTTC.

This chain uses TRBV13 with TRBJ2-5; 8 bases line up with TRBD2. Germline V gene sequence: CDR1 PRHDT, CDR2 FYEKMQ (reference sequence). The CDR3 totals 16 residues. With V trimmed by 4 bases and J by 0 bases, 7 bases remained unmatched. The CDR3 loop reads CASSSRVAGNQETQYF. In nucleotides, the CDR3 is TGTGCCAGCAGCTCCAGAGTAGCGGGGAACCAAGAGACCCAGTACTTC.